This T cell receptor beta chain emerged from a study of memory CD4+ T cells and cytomegalovirus serostatus (dated by TCRdb to between 2017 and 2020). General notes on the study: The cohort comprised 35 or so healthy Belgian adults, 9 CMV seropositive and some 25 CMV seronegative. To replicate a published TCR-based CMV serostatus classifier, the study sequenced CD4+ memory TCRbeta repertoires from a Belgian cohort whose cytomegalovirus serostatus was known. What the study reported, not specific to this receptor: Among the 150 to 200 previously reported CMV-associated TCRbeta sequences, about 71 showed up in the CD4+ memory repertoires, with each one found in between one and five individuals. Unlike the original study, which covered naive and memory CD4+ and CD8+ populations, the Belgian study sequenced only CD4+CD45RO+ memory cells. The results were interpreted as suggesting that the CMV-associated TCR signature is mostly present in the CD4+ memory repertoire. For CMV serostatus prediction, a median bootstrapped AUC of approximately 0.95 was reached with the original framework, and a median bootstrapped AUC of 0.91 was reached with a US-trained random forest. A median bootstrapped AUC of approximately 0.95 with a 95% CI of 0.76-1.00 was achieved on the Belgian cohort by the original-framework classifier.

Single viable CD3+CD4+CD8-CD45RO+ cells were sorted as memory CD4+ T cells on a FACSAria II. CMV serostatus was assessed using a Roche Elecsys assay, by which serum IgG against CMV pp150, pp28, p38 and p52 was detected. Once the samples were thawed, total CD4+ T cells were enriched through positive selection using CD4 magnetic microbeads. The samples came from a different study that was designed specifically to examine the CD4+ T cell memory repertoire. Peripheral blood mononuclear cells were isolated and cryopreserved following standard operating procedures; serum was stored at -80 °C. The staining relied on CD3-PerCP (BW264/56), CD4-APC (RPA-T4), CD45RO-PE (UCHT1) and CD8-Pacific Orange (3B5) antibodies, and Sytox blue was used to exclude non-viable cells. Remarks on this clone: No cognate antigen has been identified for it. No base quality values were provided; no much bigger clone lies one nucleotide off.

Genomic DNA was extracted from sorted cells with the Quick-DNA Microprep Kit. TCRbeta DNA was amplified with the immunoSEQ hsTCRbeta kit following the manufacturer's protocol. An Illumina MiSeq instrument was used to sequence the TCRbeta libraries. Under the source paper's analysis protocol: Following removal of out-of-frame sequences, about 2,200,000 distinct TCRbeta sequences were retained, with an average of about 61,000 per individual. Two values were used to score each individual: the count of over 150 previously reported CMV-associated TCRbeta sequences and the total count of productive distinct TCRbeta sequences. A beta-binomial model was reimplemented in Python, and scikit-learn random forests with default parameters were trained on data from the US cohort. Classifier performance on the Belgian cohort was reported as the median AUC with percentile confidence intervals calculated over 10,000 bootstrap iterations. TCRdb re-hosts the immuneACCESS table, in-frame sequences only. Its copies lack some clones; in the studies checked, an unresolved V gene accounts for under half of them, and the cause for the rest is not known. V and J calls and clone size are those listed in that table; D and trimming were worked out from the DNA. The sample table contains 30,000 to 40,000 clones; only one count was recorded for roughly four fifths of them. The ten largest clones represent less than 0.85% of the sample.

CDR1 and CDR2 were assigned from the germline V gene as MGHRA and YSYEKL. Trimming accounts for 5 bases at V and 5 bases at J, while the number of junction bases matched to no gene is 12. The CDR3 spans 15 residues, from the cysteine through the phenylalanine. Only the CDR3 portion is preserved as DNA: 45 bases, with reading frame beginning at the first base. The receptor comes from an adult in good health and CMV-seronegative. Rearrangement joined TRBV4-1 to TRBJ2-7, with 7 bases aligning to TRBD1. Source material: memory CD4+ T cells from blood. The CDR3 region has the sequence CASSGNRDSLHEQYF. The DNA sequence is as follows: TGCGCCAGCAGCGGAAACCGGGACAGCTTACACGAGCAGTACTTC.